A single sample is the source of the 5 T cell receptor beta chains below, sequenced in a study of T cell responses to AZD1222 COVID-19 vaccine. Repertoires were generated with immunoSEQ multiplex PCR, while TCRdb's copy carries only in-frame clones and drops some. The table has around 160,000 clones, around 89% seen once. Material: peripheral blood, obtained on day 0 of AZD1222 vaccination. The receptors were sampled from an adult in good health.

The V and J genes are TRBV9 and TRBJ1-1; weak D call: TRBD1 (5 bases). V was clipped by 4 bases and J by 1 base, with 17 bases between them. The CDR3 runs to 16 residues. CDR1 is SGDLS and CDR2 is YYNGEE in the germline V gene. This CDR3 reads CASSPHGGLTNTEAFF. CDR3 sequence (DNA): TGTGCCAGCAGCCCCCACGGGGGACTGACGAACACTGAAGCTTTCTTT.

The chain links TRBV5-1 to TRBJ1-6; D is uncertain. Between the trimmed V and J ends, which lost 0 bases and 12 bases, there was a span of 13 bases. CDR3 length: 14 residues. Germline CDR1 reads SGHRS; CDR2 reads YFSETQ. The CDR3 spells CASSLAFHSEPLHF. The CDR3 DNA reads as TGCGCCAGCAGCTTGGCCTTCCATTCCGAACCCCTCCACTTT.

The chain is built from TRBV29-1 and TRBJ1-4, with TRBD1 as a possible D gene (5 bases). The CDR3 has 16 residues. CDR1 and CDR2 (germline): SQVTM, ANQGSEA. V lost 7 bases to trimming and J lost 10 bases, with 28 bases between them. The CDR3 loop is CSATMGVDGVFGKLFF. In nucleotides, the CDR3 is TGCAGCGCTACAATGGGGGTGGACGGGGTGTTTGGAAAACTGTTTTTT. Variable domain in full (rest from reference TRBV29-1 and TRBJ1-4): SAVISQKPSRDICQRGTSLTIQCQVDSQVTMMFWYRQQPGQSLTLIATANQGSEATYESGFVIDKFPISRPNLTFSTLTVSNMSPEDSSIYLCSATMGVDGVFGKLFFGSGTQLSVL.

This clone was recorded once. CDR3 amino acids: CASSSYRGTDYGYTF. The CDR3 DNA follows: TGTGCCAGCAGCTCCTACCGCGGCACAGACTATGGCTACACCTTC. V usage is TRBV11-2 and J usage is TRBJ1-2; the D is unclear. Germline V lookup: CDR1 SGHAT, CDR2 FQNNGV. This CDR3 spans 15 amino acids. V lost 4 bases to trimming and J lost 3 bases, with 15 bases between them.

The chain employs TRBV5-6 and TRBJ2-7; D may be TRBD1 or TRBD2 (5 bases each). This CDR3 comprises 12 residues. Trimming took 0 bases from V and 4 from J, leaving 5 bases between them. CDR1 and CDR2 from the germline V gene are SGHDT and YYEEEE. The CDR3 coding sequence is TGTGCCAGCAGCTTGGGGGGGTACGAGCAGTACTTC. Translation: CASSLGGYEQYF.